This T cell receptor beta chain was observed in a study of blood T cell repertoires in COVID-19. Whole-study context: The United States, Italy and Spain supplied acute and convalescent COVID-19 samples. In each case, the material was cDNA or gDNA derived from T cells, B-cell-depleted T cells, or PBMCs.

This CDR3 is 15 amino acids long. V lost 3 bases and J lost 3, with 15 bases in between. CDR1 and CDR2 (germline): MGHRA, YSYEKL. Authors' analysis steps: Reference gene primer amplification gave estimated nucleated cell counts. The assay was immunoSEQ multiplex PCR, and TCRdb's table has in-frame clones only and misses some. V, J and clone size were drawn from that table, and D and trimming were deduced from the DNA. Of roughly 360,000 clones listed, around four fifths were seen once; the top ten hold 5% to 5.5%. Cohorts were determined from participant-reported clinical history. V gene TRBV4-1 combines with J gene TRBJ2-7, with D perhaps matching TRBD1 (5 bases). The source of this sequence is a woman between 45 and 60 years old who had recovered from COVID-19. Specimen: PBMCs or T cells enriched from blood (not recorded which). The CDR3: CASSQPTEGGYEQYF. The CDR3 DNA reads TGCGCCAGCAGCCAGCCGACAGAAGGCGGCTACGAGCAGTACTTC.